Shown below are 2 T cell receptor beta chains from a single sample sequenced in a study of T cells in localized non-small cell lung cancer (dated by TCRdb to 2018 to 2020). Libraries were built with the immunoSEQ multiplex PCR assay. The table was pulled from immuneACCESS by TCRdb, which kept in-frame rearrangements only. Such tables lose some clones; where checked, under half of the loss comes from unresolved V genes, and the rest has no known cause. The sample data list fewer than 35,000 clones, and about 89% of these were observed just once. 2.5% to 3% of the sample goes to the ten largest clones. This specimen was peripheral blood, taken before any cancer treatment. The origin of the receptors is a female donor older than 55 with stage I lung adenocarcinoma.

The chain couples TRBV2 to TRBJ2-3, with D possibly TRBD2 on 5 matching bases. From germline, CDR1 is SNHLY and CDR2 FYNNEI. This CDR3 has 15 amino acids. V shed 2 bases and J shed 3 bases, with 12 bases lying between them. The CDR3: CASSEPGKGTDTQYF. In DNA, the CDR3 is TGTGCCAGCAGTGAACCGGGGAAAGGAACAGATACGCAGTATTTT.

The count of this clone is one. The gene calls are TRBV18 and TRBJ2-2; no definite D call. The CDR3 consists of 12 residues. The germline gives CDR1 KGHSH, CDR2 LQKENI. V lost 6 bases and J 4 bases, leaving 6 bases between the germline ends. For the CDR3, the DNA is TGTGCCAGCTCCAGCAGCACCGGGGAGCTGTTTTTT. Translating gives CASSSSTGELFF.